This is a list of T cell receptor beta chains from one sample in a study of T cell responses to AZD1222 COVID-19 vaccine. Generated by immunoSEQ multiplex PCR, the TCRdb table keeps only in-frame clones and is missing some. The sample lists more than 95,000 clones, more than 75% occurring once. The specimen was peripheral blood, collected on day 0 of AZD1222 vaccination. Every receptor here comes from an adult in good health. CDR3s include the opening cysteine and the closing phenylalanine or tryptophan. D genes are given only for firm matches. Clone size is stated in some rows and not others, as once, few, many or a class when expanded.

once TRBJ2-5 TRBV6-5 TRBD2 TGTGCCAGCAGTTACTCCAAGACTAGCGGAGAGACCCAGTACTTC CASSYSKTSGETQYF
. TRBJ1-2 TRBV2 . TGTGCCAGCAGTCTACTTAAGGGGGGGGATGGCTACACCTTC CASSLLKGGDGYTF
. TRBJ2-5 TRBV9 . TGTGCCAGCGGCGTTGGGTCAGGCCAAGAGACCCAGTACTTC CASGVGSGQETQYF
. TRBJ2-2 TRBV4-3 TRBD2 TGCGCCAGCAGCCACCGACTACTAGCGGGGGGCCGATTGAACACCGGGGAGCTGTTTTTT CASSHRLLAGGRLNTGELFF
once TRBJ1-5 TRBV7-2 . TGTGCCAGCAGCCCGCAAGGGGGGGGTTTCAATCAGCCCCAGCATTTT CASSPQGGGFNQPQHF
. TRBJ2-7 TRBV12-5 TRBD1 TGTGCTAGTGGTTCGGGACAGGGATATCTCTACGAGCAGTACTTC CASGSGQGYLYEQYF
. TRBJ1-1 TRBV3-1/TRBV3-2 . TGTGCCAGCAGCCCTCCCGGGGAGGACACTGAAGCTTTCTTT CASSPPGEDTEAFF
. TRBJ2-5 TRBV18 . TGTGCCAGCTCACCACTGGGGCAAGAGACCCAGTACTTC CASSPLGQETQYF
. TRBJ2-5 TRBV7-2 TRBD2 TGTGCCAGCAGCTTAGTCAGAGCGGGGGCCGGAGAGACCCAGTACTTC CASSLVRAGAGETQYF
many TRBJ2-1 TRBV6-4 TRBD2 TGTGCCAGCAGTGACTCCGCTAGCGGGGGCGATGAGCAGTTCTTC CASSDSASGGDEQFF
. TRBJ1-2 TRBV6-5 . TGTGCCAGCCGGCCGCGAGGGGTAATCGCTTATGGCTACACCTTC CASRPRGVIAYGYTF
. TRBJ2-7 TRBV18 . TGTGCCAGCTCACCAAGGACGGATTACGAGCAGTACTTC CASSPRTDYEQYF
. TRBJ1-5 TRBV24-1 TRBD1 TGTGCCACCTTGGGACAGGGATGCAATCAGCCCCAGCATTTT CATLGQGCNQPQHF
. TRBJ2-1 TRBV19 . TGTGCCAGTAGTATAGTTCGGGGGGCCACTTACAATGAGCAGTTCTTC CASSIVRGATYNEQFF
. TRBJ2-3 TRBV28 TRBD2 TGTGCCAGCAGTTTAAGGTTGGCTAGCGGGGGGTCGTTGGATACGCAGTATTTT CASSLRLASGGSLDTQYF
. TRBJ2-1 TRBV19 . TGTGCCAGTAGTACAGGACACCAGGGTGCCTACAATGAGCAGTTCTTC CASSTGHQGAYNEQFF
. TRBJ2-7 TRBV5-1 . TGCGCCAGCAGCCCGGAGGGTGGTTTTCAGCAGTACTTC CASSPEGGFQQYF